A selection of T cell receptor beta chains follows, all from one sample in a study of T-cell reconstitution after alpha-beta-depleted transplantation in children. Using its own MiXCR run on the PCR reads, TCRdb lists one record per CDR3 protein. The repertoire holds approximately 1,000,000 distinct CDR3 sequences, with about 29% as singletons. Sequenced here: PBMCs, mostly from graft donor cells, sampled 360 days after TCRalphabeta/CD19-depleted stem cell transplant. These receptors originate from a boy under two years old who had a stem cell transplant for SCID, so the T cells may come from the graft donor. Each CDR3 is given with its conserved first and last residue. A D gene is named only where the DNA matches it firmly. A row's size may be missing; if present it is once, few, many or a size class.

cdr3_nt cdr3_aa d_call j_call clone_size v_call
TGTGCCCTTTCGCGACAGGTCGGCTATGGCTACACCTTC CALSRQVGYGYTF NA TRBJ1-2 once TRBV6-6
TGTGCCAGCAGCTCCCTCGGGGGGGACAGCACCTACGAGCAGTACTTC CASSSLGGDSTYEQYF NA TRBJ2-7 NA TRBV7-9
TGTGCCATCACCGACAGGTACGAGCAGTACTTC CAITDRYEQYF NA TRBJ2-7 few TRBV10-3
TGCGCCAGCAGCTTGGATGGGACTAGCTGGGACGAGCAGTACTTC CASSLDGTSWDEQYF TRBD2 TRBJ2-7 NA TRBV5-1
TGTGCCAGCAGCTTAATGGCAGGGAGCCGAGAGACCCAGTACTTC CASSLMAGSRETQYF NA TRBJ2-5 once TRBV7-2
TGCAGTGCCTTCCCCCTCCGGAACACTGAAGCTTTCTTT CSAFPLRNTEAFF NA TRBJ1-1 NA TRBV20-1
TGTGCCAGCAGTTTCGGCCTGGGGGGGTCGGTATACAATGAGCAGTTCTTC CASSFGLGGSVYNEQFF TRBD2 TRBJ2-1 few TRBV12-3/TRBV12-4
TGTGCCAGCAGAGACGAAGGGTTCAGGCGCTACGAGCAGTACTTC CASRDEGFRRYEQYF NA TRBJ2-7 NA TRBV6-1
TGCGCCAGCAGCCGCCGGGACAGGGGAGTCCACGAGCAGTACTTC CASSRRDRGVHEQYF TRBD1 TRBJ2-7 few TRBV5-1
TGTGCCAGCAGCCTAAGACCGGGCAGGGTGAGGGACTATGGCTACACCTTC CASSLRPGRVRDYGYTF NA TRBJ1-2 NA TRBV7-6
TGTGCCACCAGCAGAGACCGGCGGTCAAACTACGAGCAGTACTTC CATSRDRRSNYEQYF NA TRBJ2-7 many TRBV15
TGTGCCAGCAGTTCCCAACTCCGCTTAGGGGGGGCTGGAAACACCATATATTTT CASSSQLRLGGAGNTIYF NA TRBJ1-3 NA TRBV28
TGTGCCAGCAGCTCGGGACAGACTTACTCTGGAAACACCATATATTTT CASSSGQTYSGNTIYF TRBD1 TRBJ1-3 NA TRBV7-6
TGCAGTGCTAGATACTCCGTGGGCAATCAGCCCCAGCATTTT CSARYSVGNQPQHF NA TRBJ1-5 NA TRBV20-1
TGTGCCAGCAGCCCGGGGGGATTTTATGAGCAGTTCTTC CASSPGGFYEQFF TRBD2 TRBJ2-1 NA TRBV7-9
TGTGCCAGCAGCGGACAGGGAAGAAGGTACGGTGAGCAGTTCTTC CASSGQGRRYGEQFF TRBD1 TRBJ2-1 few TRBV7-9
TGCGCCAGCAGCCAAGATCGGGATCCGAGCTCCTACAATGAGCAGTTCTTC CASSQDRDPSSYNEQFF NA TRBJ2-1 NA TRBV4-1
TGTGCCAGCAGTGGGCCGGGACTAGCGGGGGGGCTGCCTAGCACAGATACGCAGTATTTT CASSGPGLAGGLPSTDTQYF TRBD2 TRBJ2-3 NA TRBV28
TGCAGTGCTAGACCCCAGCTAGCGTTCGAGCAGTACTTC CSARPQLAFEQYF NA TRBJ2-7 NA TRBV20-1
TGCGCCAGCAGCTTGGAGGCGTTTGGCGGGGCCAACGTCCTGACTTTC CASSLEAFGGANVLTF NA TRBJ2-6 NA TRBV5-1
TGTGCCAGCAGCGGAGGAGAGTCGAACTATGGCTACACCTTC CASSGGESNYGYTF NA TRBJ1-2 NA TRBV9
TGTGCCAGCAGGAGTATAGCGGGGCAATACAATGAGCAGTTCTTC CASRSIAGQYNEQFF TRBD2 TRBJ2-1 many TRBV27
TGTGCCAGCAGCGTAGATTGGAGTTCCGAGCAGTACTTC CASSVDWSSEQYF NA TRBJ2-7 NA TRBV9
TGTGCCATCAGCGCCCCTTCTGGTTTAGCCGCTCCTCCCGACAATGAGCAGTTCTTC CAISAPSGLAAPPDNEQFF NA TRBJ2-1 NA TRBV10-3
TGCGCCAGCAGCCAAGATCCCGTACCGGACGACTACAATGAGCAGTTCTTC CASSQDPVPDDYNEQFF NA TRBJ2-1 NA TRBV4-1
TGCGCCAGCGGGGGCCTGAACACTGAAGCTTTCTTT CASGGLNTEAFF NA TRBJ1-1 once TRBV5-1
TGTGCCACCAGCAGAGATGCGGTTGGAGCCAAAAACATTCAGTACTTC CATSRDAVGAKNIQYF NA TRBJ2-4 many TRBV15
TGCGCCAGCGCGCCCGCGACGGGACAGGGCGCTTATGGCTACACCTTC CASAPATGQGAYGYTF TRBD1 TRBJ1-2 once TRBV5-1
TGCAGTGCTCCTCGGGACAGGGCTCGCTACGAGCAGTACTTC CSAPRDRARYEQYF TRBD1 TRBJ2-7 NA TRBV20-1
TGTGCCAGCAGTGAAGGAACGGTGGGGAGTACGCAGTATTTT CASSEGTVGSTQYF NA TRBJ2-3 few TRBV2
TGTGCCAGCAGCTTGGTTCCGGCAGGGGCCAACGTCCTGACTTTC CASSLVPAGANVLTF NA TRBJ2-6 NA TRBV5-5
TGCGCCAGCAGCTTGTATCCAGCGGGGGGCTACGAGCAGTACTTC CASSLYPAGGYEQYF TRBD2 TRBJ2-7 NA TRBV5-1
TGTGCCAGCAGTGGAGGGGTGCAGTACTTC CASSGGVQYF NA TRBJ2-7 NA TRBV2
TGTGCCAGCAGTGCCCGACAGGGGTTCTACGAGCAGTACTTC CASSARQGFYEQYF TRBD1 TRBJ2-7 NA TRBV2
TGTGCCAGCAGTTACCCGGCAGGGGGTTATAGCAATCAGCCCCAGCATTTT CASSYPAGGYSNQPQHF TRBD1 TRBJ1-5 NA TRBV6-2/TRBV6-3
TGTGCCACCGGACAGGGGGTAACCTACGAGCAGTACTTC CATGQGVTYEQYF TRBD1 TRBJ2-7 few TRBV2
TGTGCCAGCAGCTTAAGAGAAAGGACAGGGCCCGATACGCAGTATTTT CASSLRERTGPDTQYF TRBD1 TRBJ2-3 NA TRBV5-5
TGTGCCAGCAGTTCCACAGGGTTCACAGATACGCAGTATTTT CASSSTGFTDTQYF NA TRBJ2-3 many TRBV6-6
TGTGCCAGCAGCCCGCAGGACAGGGCCTACGAGCAGTACTTC CASSPQDRAYEQYF TRBD1 TRBJ2-7 few TRBV7-8
TGTGCCAGCAATCCAAGAGTCGGGGGGGGCCCTCGAGAGCAGTTCTTC CASNPRVGGGPREQFF TRBD2 TRBJ2-1 NA TRBV28
TGTGCCAGCAGCGGTACCGGGAGCTACACTGAAGCTTTCTTT CASSGTGSYTEAFF NA TRBJ1-1 few TRBV5-6
TGTGCCAGCAGTTCCCCCCCGGGCTCTATTAGCGGGGAGCTGTTTTTT CASSSPPGSISGELFF NA TRBJ2-2 NA TRBV25-1
TGTGCCAGCAGCGTAGAAGGGGGCGGCACAGATACGCAGTATTTT CASSVEGGGTDTQYF TRBD1 TRBJ2-3 NA TRBV9
TGTGCCAGCAGCCCCCATCGACAGGGTAGCACAGATACGCAGTATTTT CASSPHRQGSTDTQYF TRBD1 TRBJ2-3 few TRBV7-9
TGCGCCAGCAGCTTGGAGGGCGGCAGGAATCAGCCCCAGCATTTT CASSLEGGRNQPQHF NA TRBJ1-5 many TRBV5-1
TGCAGTGCTCCTCCTCGAGGGGCGGGCACTGAAGCTTTCTTT CSAPPRGAGTEAFF NA TRBJ1-1 NA TRBV20-1
TGCGCCAGAGCCCTAGAGGGGGATGGCTACACCTTC CARALEGDGYTF NA TRBJ1-2 few TRBV4-3
TGCGCCAGCAGCCAAACAGGACAGGGGCGGTCTTTTGGAAAACTGTTTTTT CASSQTGQGRSFGKLFF TRBD1 TRBJ1-4 NA TRBV4-1
TGCGCCAGCAGCCAAGAGTCGGGGTTTTTCTCCTACGAGCAGTACTTC CASSQESGFFSYEQYF NA TRBJ2-7 few TRBV4-1
TGTGCCATCAGGGGAATGAACACTGAAGCTTTCTTT CAIRGMNTEAFF NA TRBJ1-1 few TRBV10-3
TGTGCCAGCAGCGGAAACAGGGTTTCCTACGAGCAGTACTTC CASSGNRVSYEQYF NA TRBJ2-7 few TRBV11-2
TGTGCCAGCAGCCAGACAGGGAACCCCGACGAGCAGTACTTC CASSQTGNPDEQYF TRBD1 TRBJ2-7 NA TRBV3-1
TGTGCCAGCAGTCTAGGGACAGGGGGCTGGGAGACCCAGTACTTC CASSLGTGGWETQYF TRBD1 TRBJ2-5 NA TRBV6-1
TGCGCCAGCAGCTTGGGACAGGGGAAGTATGGCTACACCTTC CASSLGQGKYGYTF TRBD1 TRBJ1-2 once TRBV5-1
TGTGCCAGCGCGCCTTGGGGCGAGGGAACTGGAAACACCATATATTTT CASAPWGEGTGNTIYF NA TRBJ1-3 many TRBV7-9